This is a list of T cell receptor beta chains from one sample in a study of shared clonotypes between healthy human individuals. Repertoires were generated with immunoSEQ multiplex PCR, while TCRdb's copy carries only in-frame clones and drops some. The table records about 1.1 million clones, approximately 80% of them present only once. Sequencing was performed on memory CD4+ T cells from PBMCs. All receptors derive from a man between 18 and 35 years old in good health. Some clones in this sample may be carry-over from other donors' samples. The CDR3 runs from the conserved cysteine through the conserved F or W. D genes are given only for firm matches. A clone size is listed for some rows: how often the clone was seen (once, few, many), or a class if it is expanded.

J	size	V	D	CDR3	DNA
TRBJ1-2	few	TRBV20-1	.	CSATGYGYTF	TGCAGTGCTACAGGGTATGGCTACACCTTC
TRBJ2-5	many	TRBV10-3	TRBD2	CAIGAKASGDQETQYF	TGTGCCATCGGGGCGAAGGCTAGCGGAGACCAAGAGACCCAGTACTTC
TRBJ2-1	few	TRBV11-3	TRBD2	CASSPPSGRANENEQFF	TGTGCCAGCAGCCCACCTAGCGGGAGGGCCAATGAGAATGAGCAGTTCTTC
TRBJ1-5	.	TRBV29-1	.	CSVAGTNSNQPQHF	TGCAGCGTTGCGGGCACTAATAGCAATCAGCCCCAGCATTTT
TRBJ2-7	.	TRBV7-9	.	CASSLVSGNVAEQYF	TGTGCCAGCAGCTTAGTATCCGGGAATGTGGCCGAGCAGTACTTC
TRBJ2-7	.	TRBV5-4	.	CASSSFGSGEQYF	TGTGCCAGCAGCTCCTTCGGGAGCGGCGAGCAGTACTTC
TRBJ2-1	.	TRBV7-3	TRBD1	CASSLAGGENEQFF	TGTGCCTCCTCTCTCGCAGGGGGCGAGAATGAGCAGTTCTTC
TRBJ1-3	.	TRBV7-2	.	CASSFRVSSGNTIYF	TGTGCCAGCAGCTTTAGAGTTAGCTCTGGAAACACCATATATTTT
TRBJ2-3	once	TRBV20-1	.	CSAGDTQYF	TGCAGCGCTGGAGATACGCAGTATTTT
TRBJ2-7	.	TRBV2	.	CASSVEYEQYF	TGTGCCAGCAGTGTTGAATACGAGCAGTACTTC
TRBJ2-7	.	TRBV5-4	.	CASSPPGGTATYEQYF	TGTGCCAGCAGCCCACCAGGCGGGACTGCAACCTACGAGCAGTACTTC
TRBJ1-2	.	TRBV7-9	.	CASMGANYGYTF	TGTGCCAGCATGGGGGCTAACTATGGCTACACCTTC
TRBJ2-7	.	TRBV2	.	CASDSALRGRGEQYF	TGTGCCAGCGATTCTGCACTGAGGGGAAGGGGCGAGCAGTACTTC
TRBJ2-7	few	TRBV2	TRBD2	CASQGGVLSYEQYF	TGTGCCAGCCAGGGAGGGGTCCTTTCCTACGAGCAGTACTTC
TRBJ1-3	.	TRBV28	.	CASSLSTADSGNTIYF	TGTGCCAGCAGTTTATCTACAGCAGACTCTGGAAACACCATATATTTT
TRBJ2-7	few	TRBV6-1	TRBD1	CASNPGQAEEQYF	TGTGCCAGCAACCCCGGACAGGCCGAGGAGCAGTACTTC
TRBJ2-5	.	TRBV6-6	TRBD1	CASSYVIGGRETQYF	TGTGCCAGCAGTTACGTTATAGGGGGCCGTGAGACCCAGTACTTC
TRBJ1-4	.	TRBV2	.	CASSSGLGATNEKLFF	TGTGCCAGCAGTTCAGGGTTAGGAGCAACTAATGAAAAACTGTTTTTT
TRBJ2-3	.	TRBV1	.	CTSSLGWGYTDTQYF	TGCACCAGCAGCCTCGGGTGGGGTTACACAGATACGCAGTATTTT
TRBJ2-6	.	TRBV6-5	.	CASRQLSSGANVLTF	TGTGCCAGCAGACAACTGAGCTCTGGGGCCAACGTCCTGACTTTC
TRBJ2-3	.	TRBV29-1	.	CSIWTGGTDTQYF	TGCAGCATCTGGACGGGGGGCACAGATACGCAGTATTTT
TRBJ1-1	.	TRBV5-4	.	CASSARGGQKTEAFF	TGTGCCAGCAGCGCCCGCGGGGGGCAGAAGACTGAAGCTTTCTTT
TRBJ1-5	.	TRBV5-1	.	CASQRSPGSNQPQHF	TGCGCCAGCCAAAGGTCCCCAGGGAGCAATCAGCCCCAGCATTTT
TRBJ2-1	.	TRBV28	TRBD2	CASSAGTSWWHEQFF	TGTGCCAGCAGTGCGGGGACTAGCTGGTGGCATGAGCAGTTCTTC
TRBJ1-2	.	TRBV6-1	.	CASSEAQLRRGNYGYTF	TGTGCCAGCAGTGAAGCCCAACTTCGACGGGGGAACTATGGCTACACCTTC
TRBJ1-1	.	TRBV4-2	.	CASSQELANTEAFF	TGTGCCAGCAGCCAAGAACTCGCGAACACTGAAGCTTTCTTT
TRBJ2-1	.	TRBV6-5	.	CASRMDRAYNEQFF	TGTGCCAGCAGGATGGACAGAGCCTACAATGAGCAGTTCTTC
TRBJ2-7	once	TRBV28	.	CASSWGRAYEQYF	TGTGCCAGCAGTTGGGGCCGCGCCTACGAGCAGTACTTC
TRBJ2-3	.	TRBV30	.	CAWSIGAGTTDTQYF	TGTGCCTGGTCCATCGGGGCGGGGACCACAGATACGCAGTATTTT
TRBJ1-3	.	TRBV7-2	.	CASSLRDLVAGNTIYF	TGTGCCAGCAGCTTACGGGACCTAGTCGCTGGAAACACCATATATTTT
TRBJ2-1	few	TRBV5-1	.	CASSPRLGDSYNEQFF	TGCGCCAGCAGCCCCCGTCTAGGGGACTCCTACAATGAGCAGTTCTTC
TRBJ2-2	.	TRBV7-8	.	CACPRQLNTNTGELFF	TGTGCCTGCCCCCGGCAGCTAAATACGAACACCGGGGAGCTGTTTTTT
TRBJ2-1	few	TRBV5-4	.	CASSFTPTYNEQFF	TGTGCCAGCAGCTTCACACCCACCTACAATGAGCAGTTCTTC
TRBJ1-2	.	TRBV28	.	CATERLGMGRTF	TGTGCCACCGAGAGACTCGGAATGGGGCGCACCTTC
TRBJ2-5	.	TRBV4-1	.	CASSQDLTPGAQTQYF	TGCGCCAGCAGCCAAGACCTGACTCCCGGCGCCCAGACCCAGTACTTC
TRBJ2-5	.	TRBV5-1	.	CASSPGTEETQYF	TGCGCCAGCAGCCCGGGGACTGAAGAGACCCAGTACTTC
TRBJ2-2	.	TRBV5-4	TRBD2	CASTPKGLAGDVNTGELFF	TGTGCCAGCACCCCAAAAGGACTAGCGGGAGATGTTAACACCGGGGAGCTGTTTTTT
TRBJ1-4	.	TRBV7-2	TRBD1	CASSLYRGANEKLFF	TGTGCCAGCAGCCTCTACAGGGGGGCTAATGAAAAACTGTTTTTT
TRBJ1-1	.	TRBV29-1	.	CSVDVKENTEAFF	TGCAGCGTTGATGTGAAGGAGAACACTGAAGCTTTCTTT
TRBJ2-5	.	TRBV7-2	.	CASSSDSVKETQYF	TGTGCCAGCAGCTCAGATAGCGTAAAAGAGACCCAGTACTTC
TRBJ2-5	once	TRBV7-9	.	CASSLAGGGQETQYF	TGTGCCAGCAGCTTAGCGGGGGGCGGACAAGAGACCCAGTACTTC
TRBJ2-1	.	TRBV5-1	.	CASSLMGSSYNEQFF	TGCGCCAGCAGCTTGATGGGGAGCTCCTACAATGAGCAGTTCTTC
TRBJ1-4	.	TRBV9	.	CASSSLWGKLFF	TGTGCCAGCAGTTCCTTGTGGGGAAAACTGTTTTTT
TRBJ2-7	few	TRBV6-5	TRBD2	CASSMTSGSTYEQYF	TGTGCCAGCAGCATGACTAGCGGGAGTACCTACGAGCAGTACTTC
TRBJ2-2	once	TRBV7-3	.	CASSLQGLQAGELFF	TGTGCCAGCAGCTTACAGGGTCTCCAGGCCGGGGAGCTGTTTTTT
TRBJ2-1	few	TRBV5-6	.	CASSLLDSYNEQFF	TGTGCCAGCAGCTTGTTAGACTCCTACAATGAGCAGTTCTTC
TRBJ2-7	.	TRBV6-5	.	CASAQSSYEQYF	TGTGCCAGTGCACAGAGCTCCTACGAGCAGTACTTC
TRBJ2-3	.	TRBV7-2	.	CASSLERQGTQYF	TGTGCCAGCAGCTTAGAAAGGCAGGGTACGCAGTATTTT
TRBJ2-3	.	TRBV30	TRBD1	CAWAGTVTDTQYF	TGTGCCTGGGCAGGGACAGTCACAGATACGCAGTATTTT